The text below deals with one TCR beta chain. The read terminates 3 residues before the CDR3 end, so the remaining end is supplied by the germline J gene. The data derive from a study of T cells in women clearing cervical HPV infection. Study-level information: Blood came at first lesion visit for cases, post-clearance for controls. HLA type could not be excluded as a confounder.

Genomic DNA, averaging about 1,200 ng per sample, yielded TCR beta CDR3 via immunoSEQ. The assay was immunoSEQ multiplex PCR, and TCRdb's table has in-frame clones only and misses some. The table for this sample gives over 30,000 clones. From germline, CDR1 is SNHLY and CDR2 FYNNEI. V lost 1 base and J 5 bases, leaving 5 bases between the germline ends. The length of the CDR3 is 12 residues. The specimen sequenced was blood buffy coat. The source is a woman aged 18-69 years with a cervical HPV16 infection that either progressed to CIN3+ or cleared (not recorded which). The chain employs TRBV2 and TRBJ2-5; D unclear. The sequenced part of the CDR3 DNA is TGTGCCAGCAGTGAAGTGTATGAGACC. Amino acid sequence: CASSEVYET. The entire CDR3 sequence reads CASSEVYETQYF.